This T cell receptor beta chain was identified during a study of T cell responses to AZD1222 COVID-19 vaccine. Overall study findings and caveats: Unmutated variant regions are reportedly the target of nearly half of TCRs that are spike-specific. Spike-specific TCRs gained breadth and depth after people received two AZD1222 doses.

Worth noting for this clone: The antigen is not known.

Assay: immunoSEQ multiplex PCR; the TCRdb copy retains only in-frame clones and omits some. The sample contains around 120,000 clones, around 94% of which appear only once. The receptor was isolated from an adult who received the AZD1222 COVID-19 vaccine. The sample in question was peripheral blood, obtained 28 days after the second AZD1222 dose.

The CDR3 loop is CASSSRDRYTGELFF. The CDR3 bases are TGTGCCAGCAGTTCCCGGGACAGGTACACCGGGGAGCTGTTTTTT. The genes are TRBV28 and TRBJ2-2; 8 nucleotides align to TRBD1. Germline CDR1 is MDHEN and CDR2 is SYDVKM. This CDR3 is built from 15 residues. The junction had 4 bases not matched to a gene; V was cut back by 4 bases and J by 3 bases. Full variable domain (outside the CDR3, taken from reference TRBV28 and TRBJ2-2): DVKVTQSSRYLVKRTGEKVFLECVQDMDHENMFWYRQDPGLGLRLIYFSYDVKMKEKGDIPEGYSVSREKKERFSLILESASTNQTSMYLCASSSRDRYTGELFFGEGSRLTVL.